The 30 T cell receptor beta chains below come from one sample, sequenced in a study of response to subunit inactivated influenza vaccine (dated by TCRdb to 2017 to 2018). Receptor libraries were prepared by RT-PCR. The instrument given in TCRdb is Illumina HiSeq 2500. The public reads were quality trimmed at Q25 with fastp and then assembled into clones with MiXCR by TCRdb, keeping productive beta chains. Here each entry gathers all rows of one CDR3 protein and keeps the most common genes and DNA. Present in this sample are 450,000 to 600,000 distinct CDR3 sequences, roughly 7.9% of which were seen just once. Together, the top ten hold about an eighth of the sample. Sequencing was performed on PBMCs from blood, taken less than 30 months after vaccination. The receptors here all came from a man aged 50-75 years who received an inactivated influenza vaccine. Donor details come from another sample of the same person, matched by shared clones.

This clonotype was observed many times. This chain uses TRBV7-8 with TRBJ1-1, with D uncertain. V lost 3 bases and J 5 bases, leaving 16 bases between the germline ends. There are 15 residues in the CDR3. CDR1 and CDR2 from the germline V gene are SGHVS and FQNEAQ. CDR3 protein: CASSFYREGRTEAFF. CDR3 sequence (DNA): TGTGCCAGCAGCTTCTACCGGGAGGGCAGAACTGAAGCTTTCTTT.

V and J are TRBV19 and TRBJ1-1; D not certain. V was clipped by 7 bases and J by 0 bases, with 9 bases between them. The CDR3 contains 13 residues. Germline V gene data show CDR1 as LNHDA and CDR2 as SQIVND (reference sequence). In DNA form, the CDR3 reads TGTGCCAGTACCAGCCGGGTGAACACTGAAGCTTTCTTT. This sequence encodes CASTSRVNTEAFF.

Many counts were recorded for this clonotype. The rearrangement joins TRBV4-3 to TRBJ1-4, with TRBD1 matching 7 bases. Germline V CDR1 and CDR2: LGHNA, YSLEER. This CDR3 region has 16 residues. The V and J ends lost 1 base and 8 bases, in that order; junction bases with no gene match: 10. Here the CDR3 reads CASSQVLQGIKEKLFF. CDR3 sequence (DNA): TGCGCCAGCAGCCAAGTCCTACAGGGGATCAAAGAAAAACTGTTTTTT.

This clonotype was counted a few times. The chain is built from TRBV3-1 and TRBJ1-3; D gene unclear. This CDR3 comprises 11 residues. The germline V and J ends were trimmed by 8 bases and 4 bases, with 6 bases remaining between them. Germline assignment: CDR1 LGHDT and CDR2 YNNKEL (reference sequence). The CDR3 sequence is CASAVGNTIYF. In DNA form, the CDR3 reads TGTGCCAGCGCCGTGGGAAACACCATATATTTT.

This clonotype was recorded a few times. This chain uses TRBV20-1 with TRBJ2-1, with 9 bases fitting TRBD1. This CDR3 spans 13 amino acids. J was trimmed by 6 bases and V by 5 bases; bases with no gene match: 5. CDR1 and CDR2 (germline): DFQATT, SNEGSKA (reference sequence). The CDR3 nucleotides are TGCAGTGCTTCCCGGACAGGGGCCAATGAGCAGTTCTTC. It specifies CSASRTGANEQFF.

This clonotype has at least ten counts. The chain couples TRBV12-3 or TRBV12-4 to TRBJ1-2, with unresolved D. The CDR3 has 13 residues. With 2 bases removed from V and 2 bases from J, the gap between germline ends came to 6 bases. This CDR3 is CASSLLVNYGYTF. CDR3 bases: TGTGCCAGCAGTTTACTTGTAAACTATGGCTACACCTTC.

Many counts were recorded for this clonotype. The chain links TRBV30 to TRBJ1-3, with unresolved D. The CDR3 contains 14 residues. Germline-derived CDR1 and CDR2 are GTSNPN and SVGIG (reference sequence). V was pared by 4 bases and J by 4 bases, with 14 bases between. The CDR3 spells CAWTMEVAGNTIYF. In DNA form, the CDR3 reads TGTGCCTGGACCATGGAGGTGGCAGGAAACACCATATATTTT.

This clonotype has a count of ten or more. V is TRBV7-9 and J is TRBJ1-2; D not resolved. The CDR3 runs to 13 residues. The V and J ends lost 1 base and 8 bases respectively, with 11 bases between them. Germline CDR1 is SEHNR and CDR2 is FQNEAQ (reference sequence). The CDR3 nucleotides read TGTGCCAGCAGCTTAGGGACGCGGGAAGGCTACACCTTC. This gives the protein CASSLGTREGYTF. The whole variable domain, filled in from reference TRBV7-9 and TRBJ1-2, reads DTGVSQNPRHKITKRGQNVTFRCDPISEHNRLYWYRQTLGQGPEFLTYFQNEAQLEKSRLLSDRFSAERPKGSFSTLEIQRTEQGDSAMYLCASSLGTREGYTFGSGTRLTVV.

This clonotype was counted at least ten times. The V call is TRBV3-1, the J call TRBJ2-5, with D possibly TRBD2 on 6 matching bases. V shed 0 bases and J shed 5 bases, with 10 bases lying between them. This CDR3 region has 14 residues. CDR1 is LGHDT, CDR2 YNNKEL, per germline (reference sequence). The CDR3 DNA follows: TGTGCCAGCAGCCAAGAGGGCGGGGTCGAGACCCAGTACTTC. Translation: CASSQEGGVETQYF.

This rearrangement joins TRBV14 to TRBJ1-4; a weak D match, TRBD1 (5 bases). Germline V gene sequence: CDR1 SGHDN, CDR2 FVKESK. V was clipped by 4 bases and J by 0 bases, with 9 bases between them. There are 15 residues in the CDR3. The DNA of the CDR3 is TGTGCCAGCAGCCGACAGTTAGCAACTAATGAAAAACTGTTTTTT. Protein sequence: CASSRQLATNEKLFF.

This clonotype has more than one count but fewer than ten. Mismatch with germline at one junction end may stem from a read error. The rearrangement links TRBV4-3 to TRBJ2-1; D is uncertain. CDR1 and CDR2 from the germline V gene are LGHNA and YSLEER. The CDR3 sequence is 13 residues long. The CDR3 DNA reads as TGCGCCAGCAGCAAAGAATGGTTGAGTGAGCAGTTCTTC. Translation: CASSKEWLSEQFF.

This clonotype was counted ten times or more. CDR3 sequence (DNA): TGTGCCAGCAGCTGGAGACAGGGAGGAAATCAGCCCCAGCATTTT. Protein product: CASSWRQGGNQPQHF. The gene calls are TRBV7-2 and TRBJ1-5, with 7 bases identical to TRBD1. Germline V gene sequence: CDR1 SGHTA, CDR2 FQGNSA. J gave up 4 bases and V 4 bases, and 7 bases lay outside the gene matches. This CDR3 comprises 15 residues. The full variable domain, in which reference TRBV7-2 and TRBJ1-5 provide the parts outside the CDR3, is GAGVSQSPSNKVTEKGKDVELRCDPISGHTALYWYRQSLGQGLEFLIYFQGNSAPDKSGLPSDRFSAERTGGSVSTLTIQRTQQEDSAVYLCASSWRQGGNQPQHFGDGTRLSIL.

This clonotype occurred a few times. V and J are TRBV19 and TRBJ2-6; D is ambiguous. Germline loops: CDR1 LNHDA, CDR2 SQIVND (reference sequence). The V end was cut by 3 bases, the J end by 2 bases, with 8 bases between. The CDR3 spans 15 residues. Here the CDR3 reads CASSIRQTGANVLTF. For the CDR3, the DNA is TGTGCCAGTAGTATCCGCCAGACTGGGGCCAACGTCCTGACTTTC.

The sample holds a few counts of this clonotype. The chain links TRBV28 to TRBJ1-6; 7 bases are a match to TRBD1. V was clipped by 8 bases and J by 0 bases; unmatched bases: 4. CDR1 MDHEN and CDR2 SYDVKM come from the germline V gene. The CDR3 is made up of 15 amino acids. The CDR3 spells CASEGASSYNSPLHF. The CDR3 DNA sequence: TGTGCCAGCGAGGGGGCGAGCTCCTATAATTCACCCCTCCACTTT.

The rearrangement links TRBV5-1 to TRBJ1-1; 7 bases match TRBD1. The CDR3 spans 16 residues. V shed 5 bases, J shed 4 bases, and the junction held 14 bases outside the gene matches. Germline-derived CDR1 and CDR2 are SGHRS and YFSETQ. CDR3 amino acids: CASRGGTGVISTEAFF. CDR3 nucleotide sequence: TGCGCCAGCAGGGGTGGAACAGGGGTCATTAGCACTGAAGCTTTCTTT.

This clonotype was observed a few times. The chain is built from TRBV2 and TRBJ1-6; 7 nucleotides agree with TRBD1. Trimming removed 6 bases from V and 3 bases from J; junction bases left unmatched: 5. Germline CDR1 reads SNHLY; CDR2 reads FYNNEI. The CDR3 sequence is 15 residues long. The CDR3 coding sequence is TGTGCCAGCAGGAGGACAGGAGACTATAATTCACCCCTCCACTTT. Translation gives CASRRTGDYNSPLHF.

The V and J genes are TRBV29-1 and TRBJ2-7, with D perhaps matching TRBD1 (6 bases). Trimming cost V 5 bases and J 3 bases, with 11 bases left between them. This CDR3 comprises 12 residues. Germline loops: CDR1 SQVTM, CDR2 ANQGSEA. The CDR3 protein is CSVRGQIYEQYF. The DNA of the CDR3 is TGCAGCGTTAGAGGACAGATCTACGAGCAGTACTTC.

This clonotype came up many times. The chain employs TRBV5-1 and TRBJ2-2; weak D call: TRBD2 (5 bases). The CDR3 covers 16 residues. Germline loops: CDR1 SGHRS, CDR2 YFSETQ. Deletions cut 5 bases from V and 0 bases from J, with 14 bases between. CDR3 loop: CASRRPGSTNTGELFF. In DNA form, the CDR3 reads TGCGCCAGCAGACGACCGGGGAGCACGAACACCGGGGAGCTGTTTTTT.

This clonotype was counted ten times or more. The rearrangement joins TRBV5-1 to TRBJ2-5; TRBD1 aligns across 7 bases. CDR3 length: 15 amino acids. Germline V CDR1 and CDR2: SGHRS, YFSETQ. Germline trimming cut 5 bases from V and 5 bases from J; bases unmatched to any gene: 12. For the CDR3, the DNA is TGCGCCAGCAGACCTACTGAACAGGGGCACGAGACCCAGTACTTC. It translates to CASRPTEQGHETQYF.

The rearrangement links TRBV2 to TRBJ1-4; no reliable D call. Germline lookup yields CDR1 SNHLY and CDR2 FYNNEI. CDR3 size: 14 residues. Deletions cut 2 bases from V and 4 bases from J, with 8 bases between. The CDR3 protein is CASSESGVNEKLFF. CDR3 nucleotide sequence: TGTGCCAGCAGTGAAAGTGGAGTTAATGAAAAACTGTTTTTT.

The sample holds many counts of this clonotype. The chain links TRBV29-1 to TRBJ2-5; 7 bases agree with TRBD2. CDR3 length: 16 amino acids. J gave up 0 bases and V 1 base, and 8 bases lay outside the gene matches. CDR1 and CDR2 (germline): SQVTM, ANQGSEA. The CDR3 sequence: CSVEGGSGGYQETQYF. DNA of the CDR3: TGCAGCGTTGAAGGTGGATCGGGAGGTTACCAAGAGACCCAGTACTTC.

This clonotype was counted only a few times. The V and J genes are TRBV3-1 and TRBJ1-1; 7 positions agree with TRBD1. CDR1 and CDR2 (germline): LGHDT, YNNKEL (reference sequence). J gave up 1 base and V 2 bases, and 1 base lay outside the gene matches. The CDR3 is 14 residues long. The CDR3 region is CASSQPGGNTEAFF. The CDR3 DNA sequence: TGTGCCAGCAGCCAACCAGGGGGGAACACTGAAGCTTTCTTT.

The sample holds a few counts of this clonotype. V gene TRBV20-1 combines with J gene TRBJ1-6; D not resolved. The V and J ends lost 4 bases and 7 bases respectively, with 8 bases between them. Per the germline V gene, CDR1 is DFQATT and CDR2 is SNEGSKA (reference sequence). CDR3 size: 12 residues. The CDR3 here is CSATPGNSPLHF. As DNA, the CDR3 is TGCAGTGCTACCCCGGGAAATTCACCCCTCCACTTT.

This clonotype has more than one count but fewer than ten. The chain has TRBV10-3 and TRBJ2-7, with D possibly called TRBD1 or TRBD2 (6 bases each). The germline V gene has CDR1 ENHRY and CDR2 SYGVKD. Trimming removed 2 bases from V and 5 bases from J, with 16 bases in between. CDR3 length: 15 residues. CDR3 sequence (DNA): TGTGCCATCAGTGAGGGGGTCGGGGGCATCCACGAGCAGTACTTC. Encoded protein: CAISEGVGGIHEQYF.

This clonotype turned up a few times. This chain joins TRBV12-3 or TRBV12-4 and TRBJ2-7; no firm D call. Trimming removed 6 bases at V and 6 bases at J, with 18 bases between. There are 14 residues in the CDR3. CDR3 protein: CASSLPSKAREQYF. Written as DNA, the CDR3 is TGTGCCAGCAGCTTACCGTCCAAGGCCCGCGAGCAGTACTTC.

J is TRBJ2-1 and V is TRBV20-1; tentative D call: TRBD1 (6 bases). Between the trimmed V and J ends, which lost 8 bases and 0 bases, there was a span of 17 bases. Per the germline V gene, CDR1 is DFQATT and CDR2 is SNEGSKA (reference sequence). This CDR3 spans 15 amino acids. This CDR3 reads CSSDSMVSSYNEQFF. CDR3 sequence (DNA): TGCAGTTCGGACAGTATGGTCAGCTCCTACAATGAGCAGTTCTTC.

The rearrangement links TRBV2 to TRBJ2-3, with unresolved D. V shed 5 bases and J shed 6 bases, with 15 bases lying between them. From germline, CDR1 is SNHLY and CDR2 FYNNEI. The CDR3 contains 14 residues. DNA for the CDR3: TGTGCCAGCAGTATCAATATGGGCCGGGATACGCAGTATTTT. Translation: CASSINMGRDTQYF.

In its sample, this clonotype was seen many times. The chain carries TRBV4-1 and TRBJ2-7; 7 nucleotides line up with TRBD1. This CDR3 has 17 residues. V trimming: 1 base; J trimming: 1 base; junction bases outside the gene matches: 10. Germline V gives CDR1 MGHRA, CDR2 YSYEKL. Written as DNA, the CDR3 is TGCGCCAGCAGCCAAGCCCTCGTTAGGGGGCCTTCCTACGAGCAGTACTTC. The encoded protein is CASSQALVRGPSYEQYF.

This clonotype was seen a few times. This sequence joins TRBV6-5 and TRBJ1-2; D remains ambiguous. Germline V gene sequence: CDR1 MNHEY, CDR2 SVGAGI. Deletions cut 0 bases from V and 8 bases from J, with 13 bases between. This CDR3 has 14 residues. This CDR3 is CASSYSSNIVGYTF. CDR3 DNA: TGTGCCAGCAGTTACTCCTCGAATATAGTCGGCTACACCTTC.

The gene calls are TRBV5-6 and TRBJ1-1; D is perhaps TRBD1 (6 bases). Looked up from germline, CDR1 is SGHDT and CDR2 is YYEEEE. There are 13 residues in the CDR3. V was trimmed by 5 bases and J by 7 bases, leaving 15 bases between them. The CDR3 nucleotides are TGTGCCAGCAGTCACGCAGGGGTATATGAAGCTTTCTTT. Residues: CASSHAGVYEAFF.